These T cell receptor beta chains were read from a single sample in a study of blood T cell repertoires in COVID-19. Repertoires were generated with immunoSEQ multiplex PCR, while TCRdb's copy carries only in-frame clones and drops some. The sample has about 170,000 clones, approximately 90% seen once. The specimen was peripheral blood. The receptors derive from a man aged 30-40 years with COVID-19, enrolled during active disease. The conserved cysteine and the conserved F or W are not part of the CDR3 here. A D gene is named only where the DNA matches it firmly.

V gene: TRBV4-2; D gene: -; J gene: TRBJ1-1; CDR3 protein: ASSRQVNTEAF
V gene: TRBV14; D gene: TRBD1; J gene: TRBJ1-1; CDR3 protein: ASSQGFGTGSTEAF
V gene: TRBV5-1; D gene: TRBD2; J gene: TRBJ2-7; CDR3 protein: ASSKGLAGTYEQY
V gene: TRBV24-1; D gene: -; J gene: TRBJ1-2; CDR3 protein: ATSDSYEDAGYT
V gene: TRBV19; D gene: -; J gene: TRBJ2-1; CDR3 protein: ASSKYSGASPENEQF
V gene: TRBV7-9; D gene: TRBD2; J gene: TRBJ2-1; CDR3 protein: ASSLVGLAGVQQF
V gene: TRBV7-8; D gene: -; J gene: TRBJ1-5; CDR3 protein: ASSLESGRPNQPQH
V gene: TRBV5-4; D gene: -; J gene: TRBJ2-7; CDR3 protein: ASSLGQGGEQY
V gene: TRBV6-5; D gene: -; J gene: TRBJ1-2; CDR3 protein: ASSSSQFYGYT
V gene: TRBV7-2; D gene: -; J gene: TRBJ1-4; CDR3 protein: ASSLQGTNEKLF
V gene: TRBV5-6; D gene: -; J gene: TRBJ1-5; CDR3 protein: ASSFGPRNQPQH